This TCR beta chain stems from a study of T cells in Graves' hyperthyroidism and ophthalmopathy. This clonotype occurred many times. The investigators amplified TCR beta CDR3 regions from RNA transcripts. The HTBI primer set served for first-round RT-PCR of the TCR CDR3. TCRdb used MiXCR to reprocess the multiplex PCR reads, holding one entry per CDR3 protein. The sample records around 400,000 distinct CDR3 sequences, nearly 15% being singletons. Trimming stripped 2 bases from V and 7 bases from J, with 9 bases between. Germline V gives CDR1 WNHNN, CDR2 SYGVQD (reference sequence). This CDR3 spans 12 amino acids.

This TCR derives from a woman aged 60 to 75 with Graves' ophthalmopathy. This chain joins TRBV10-1 and TRBJ2-7; D is unresolved. Sequencing was performed on blood. In DNA form, the CDR3 reads TGCGCCAGCAGTGAGGACTTTCGGGAGCAGTACTTC. As protein: CASSEDFREQYF.